The rows below give T cell receptor beta chains drawn from one sample of a study of cytomegalovirus exposure and HLA in healthy donors. Method: immunoSEQ multiplex PCR; TCRdb's copy keeps in-frame clones and lacks some. This table has 110,000 to 150,000 clones, approximately 82% appearing once. Material for sequencing was PBMCs. These TCRs come from a woman in her sixties or seventies in good health and CMV-seropositive. CDR3s include the opening cysteine and the closing phenylalanine or tryptophan. Each record gives: clone size, V gene, D gene, J gene, CDR3 protein, CDR3 DNA. A D gene is named only where the DNA matches it firmly. Clone size is given for some rows only: seen once, a few or many times, or a class if the clone is expanded.

>NA|TRBV7-9|NA|TRBJ1-1
CASSFQGMNTEAFF
TGTGCCAGCAGCTTTCAGGGGATGAACACTGAAGCTTTCTTT
>NA|TRBV7-9|NA|TRBJ2-5
CASSLARAETQYF
TGTGCCAGCAGCTTAGCCAGGGCCGAGACCCAGTACTTC
>once|TRBV11-1|NA|TRBJ2-1
CASSLVSAADHYNEQFF
TGTGCCAGCAGCTTAGTGTCCGCGGCAGACCACTACAATGAGCAGTTCTTC
>NA|TRBV28|NA|TRBJ1-1
CASSLPRDTEAFF
TGTGCCAGCAGTTTACCCAGGGACACTGAAGCTTTCTTT
>NA|TRBV7-2|TRBD2|TRBJ2-1
CASSPGLAANNEQFF
TGTGCCAGCAGCCCGGGACTAGCGGCTAACAATGAGCAGTTCTTC
>once|TRBV27|TRBD2|TRBJ2-3
CASSSLARETDTQYF
TGTGCCAGCAGTTCACTAGCGAGGGAAACAGATACGCAGTATTTT
>NA|TRBV27|TRBD1|TRBJ2-7
CATGTGTGRYEQYF
TGTGCCACCGGAACCGGGACAGGGAGGTACGAGCAGTACTTC
>NA|TRBV7-2|NA|TRBJ2-3
CASSLGADTQYF
TGTGCCAGCAGCTTAGGAGCAGATACGCAGTATTTT
>NA|TRBV27|TRBD2|TRBJ2-1
CASSLDGGGYNEQFF
TGTGCCAGCAGTTTAGACGGCGGGGGTTACAATGAGCAGTTCTTC
>NA|TRBV18|NA|TRBJ2-1
CASSPPGLPLGEQFF
TGTGCCAGCTCACCACCGGGCTTGCCCCTTGGAGAGCAGTTCTTC
>NA|TRBV29-1|NA|TRBJ1-3
CSVSPNSQASSGNTIYF
TGCAGCGTATCACCCAACTCACAGGCGAGCTCTGGAAACACCATATATTTT
>NA|TRBV4-3|TRBD2|TRBJ2-3
CASSQELADNTDTQYF
TGCGCCAGCAGCCAAGAACTAGCGGATAACACAGATACGCAGTATTTT
>NA|TRBV6-6|TRBD2|TRBJ2-2
CAILAGGPGGELFF
TGTGCCATCCTAGCGGGAGGGCCGGGCGGGGAGCTGTTTTTT
>NA|TRBV4-3|TRBD2|TRBJ2-3
CASSQDTSGASTDTQYF
TGCGCCAGCAGCCAAGATACGAGCGGGGCTAGCACAGATACGCAGTATTTT
>NA|TRBV4-2|TRBD2|TRBJ2-3
CASSQVHGLAGVGDTQYF
TGTGCCAGCAGCCAAGTTCACGGACTAGCGGGAGTTGGAGATACGCAGTATTTT
>NA|TRBV30|NA|TRBJ2-5
CAWSPQGPETQYF
TGTGCCTGGAGTCCCCAGGGGCCAGAGACCCAGTACTTC
>NA|TRBV7-2|TRBD1|TRBJ2-5
CASSRALGQGATQYF
TGTGCCAGCAGTAGGGCCCTGGGACAGGGTGCGACCCAGTACTTC
>NA|TRBV6-1|NA|TRBJ2-7
CASGLGSYEQYF
TGTGCCAGCGGACTCGGCTCCTACGAGCAGTACTTC
>NA|TRBV5-4|TRBD2|TRBJ2-5
CASSWGGGSAGQETQYF
TGTGCCAGCAGCTGGGGGGGAGGGTCGGCGGGGCAAGAGACCCAGTACTTC
>NA|TRBV6-1|NA|TRBJ1-3
CASSQTASGNTIYF
TGTGCCAGCTCACAGACAGCCTCTGGAAACACCATATATTTT
>NA|TRBV5-4|TRBD2|TRBJ2-7
CASSPQGRLAGVEQYF
TGTGCCAGCAGCCCACAAGGGCGACTAGCGGGGGTCGAGCAGTACTTC
>NA|TRBV28|TRBD2|TRBJ2-7
CASSSSAGGAYEQYF
TGTGCCAGCAGTTCCTCAGCGGGAGGTGCCTACGAGCAGTACTTC
>NA|TRBV5-1|TRBD1|TRBJ1-5
CASSDGTGNQPQHF
TGCGCCAGCAGCGACGGGACAGGCAATCAGCCCCAGCATTTT
>NA|TRBV5-8|TRBD2|TRBJ2-1
CASSRLAGYNEQFF
TGTGCCAGCAGCCGACTAGCTGGCTACAATGAGCAGTTCTTC
>NA|TRBV28|NA|TRBJ1-4
CASSFGPRGRDEKLFF
TGTGCCAGCAGTTTTGGCCCTAGGGGGAGAGATGAAAAACTGTTTTTT
>NA|TRBV7-3|NA|TRBJ2-1
CTSSLYGLDNEQFF
TGTACCAGCAGCTTATATGGACTGGACAATGAGCAGTTCTTC
>NA|TRBV6-6|NA|TRBJ1-1
CASSFRPNTEAFF
TGTGCCAGCAGTTTCCGTCCGAACACTGAAGCTTTCTTT
>NA|TRBV27|NA|TRBJ1-2
CASRRGRANYGYTF
TGTGCCAGCAGAAGGGGGAGAGCTAACTATGGCTACACCTTC
>NA|TRBV25-1|TRBD2|TRBJ2-7
CASSRGLAGGKPYEQYF
TGTGCCAGCAGTAGAGGACTAGCGGGAGGGAAACCCTACGAGCAGTACTTC
>once|TRBV5-1|TRBD2|TRBJ2-1
CASTISSGRTNEQFF
TGCGCCAGCACCATCTCTAGCGGGAGAACGAATGAGCAGTTCTTC
>NA|TRBV29-1|NA|TRBJ2-4
CSVEDRAARAKNIQYF
TGCAGCGTTGAAGATAGAGCAGCGAGGGCCAAAAACATTCAGTACTTC
>NA|TRBV28|NA|TRBJ1-5
CASSPGSTNQPQHF
TGTGCCAGCAGTCCCGGGTCAACTAATCAGCCCCAGCATTTT
>NA|TRBV5-1|TRBD1|TRBJ1-5
CASSTGQGGQPQHF
TGCGCCAGCAGCACTGGACAGGGTGGTCAGCCCCAGCATTTT
>NA|TRBV6-4|NA|TRBJ2-3
CASSGAGTDTQYF
TGTGCCAGCAGTGGCGCAGGTACAGATACGCAGTATTTT
>NA|TRBV18|TRBD2|TRBJ2-1
CASSELAGGLNEQFF
TGTGCCAGCTCAGAACTAGCGGGAGGTCTAAATGAGCAGTTCTTC
>NA|TRBV5-8|NA|TRBJ2-1
CASSGRVFEQFF
TGTGCCAGCAGCGGGCGAGTTTTTGAGCAGTTCTTC
>NA|TRBV6-5|NA|TRBJ2-5
CASSSTRETQYF
TGTGCCAGCAGTTCGACCAGGGAGACCCAGTACTTC
>NA|TRBV19|TRBD1|TRBJ2-7
CASSITGQGANEQYF
TGTGCCAGTAGTATAACGGGACAGGGGGCCAACGAGCAGTACTTC
>NA|TRBV7-8|TRBD1|TRBJ1-1
CASSLGTGREEAFF
TGTGCCAGCAGCTTAGGGACAGGGAGGGAGGAAGCTTTCTTT
>NA|TRBV19|TRBD1|TRBJ2-2
CASRTGGFQGGELFF
TGTGCCAGCCGGACAGGGGGCTTTCAGGGCGGGGAGCTGTTTTTT
>NA|TRBV2|NA|TRBJ2-7
CASSGPTATYEQYF
TGTGCCAGCAGTGGGCCCACCGCCACCTACGAGCAGTACTTC
>NA|TRBV4-1|TRBD2|TRBJ2-3
CASSQDREGLGDTQYF
TGCGCCAGCAGCCAAGACCGGGAGGGCCTGGGAGATACGCAGTATTTT
>NA|TRBV2|NA|TRBJ1-2
CASTSPLDRSDYTF
TGTGCCAGCACCTCCCCCCTGGACAGATCCGACTACACCTTC
>NA|TRBV28|TRBD2|TRBJ2-1
CASSFPRTSGKSYNEQFF
TGTGCCAGCAGTTTTCCCCGGACTAGCGGCAAATCCTACAATGAGCAGTTCTTC
>NA|TRBV5-4|NA|TRBJ1-1
CASSKGLNTEAFF
TGTGCCAGCAGCAAGGGGTTGAACACTGAAGCTTTCTTT
>NA|TRBV7-9|NA|TRBJ2-3
CASSLSPSDTQYF
TGTGCCAGCAGCCTCAGTCCCTCAGATACGCAGTATTTT
>NA|TRBV30|TRBD2|TRBJ2-5
CAWSLAGVEETQYF
TGTGCCTGGAGTTTAGCGGGAGTGGAAGAGACCCAGTACTTC
>NA|TRBV7-2|TRBD2|TRBJ2-5
CASSPAGSDPGTQYF
TGTGCCAGCAGCCCAGCGGGATCGGACCCGGGGACCCAGTACTTC
>NA|TRBV15|TRBD1|TRBJ1-5
CATSRDNRGFQPQHF
TGTGCCACCAGCAGAGATAACAGGGGATTTCAGCCCCAGCATTTT
>once|TRBV19|NA|TRBJ2-3
CASSITGPSTDTQYF
TGTGCCAGTAGTATCACAGGGCCGAGCACAGATACGCAGTATTTT
>few|TRBV10-3|NA|TRBJ1-3
CAISTGAPGNTIYF
TGTGCCATCAGTACAGGTGCCCCAGGAAACACCATATATTTT
>NA|TRBV10-3|NA|TRBJ1-3
CAISERGAGNTIYF
TGTGCCATCAGTGAACGGGGAGCCGGAAACACCATATATTTT
>NA|TRBV11-1|NA|TRBJ2-7
CASSLNPGHTYEQYF
TGTGCCAGCAGCTTAAACCCGGGACACACCTACGAGCAGTACTTC
>NA|TRBV7-9|NA|TRBJ2-1
CASSLQITDNEQFF
TGTGCCAGCAGCTTACAGATTACAGACAATGAGCAGTTCTTC
>NA|TRBV11-3|NA|TRBJ1-4
CASSRDTSEKLFF
TGTGCCAGCAGCCGGGACACGAGTGAAAAACTGTTTTTT